The 10 T cell receptor beta chains given below trace back to one sample, sequenced in a study of OX40 agonist ivuxolimab in advanced cancers. Here immunoSEQ multiplex PCR was the method, and the copy in TCRdb shows in-frame clones only, minus some. The repertoire has more than 25,000 clones, about 86% of them found once; the top ten carry under 30%. The source material was CD4+ or CD8+ T cells sorted from blood, sampled in a trial of the OX40 agonist ivuxolimab. The receptors come from an adult with an advanced solid tumor such as melanoma, head and neck, liver or kidney cancer.

J is TRBJ2-3 and V is TRBV27; no definite D call. Germline CDR1 reads MNHEY; CDR2 reads SMNVEV (reference sequence). This CDR3 has 13 amino acids. V lost 5 bases and J lost 0, with 6 bases in between. CDR3 in amino acids: CASSAFSTDTQYF. The CDR3 DNA reads TGTGCCAGCAGTGCCTTTAGCACAGATACGCAGTATTTT.

The CDR3 loop reads CASSLLERRYEQYF. The CDR3 nucleotides read TGTGCCAGCAGCTTATTGGAACGGAGGTACGAGCAGTACTTC. The chain is built from TRBV7-8 and TRBJ2-7; weak D call: TRBD2 (5 bases). The germline V gene has CDR1 SGHVS and CDR2 FQNEAQ. The CDR3 is made up of 14 amino acids. Trimming took 2 bases from V and 4 from J, leaving 12 bases between them.

This clone came up a few times. V and J are TRBV7-9 and TRBJ1-5; D may be TRBD1 (5 bases). CDR3 size: 14 residues. V was shortened by 5 bases and J by 1 base, with 9 bases between the two germline ends. Looked up from germline, CDR1 is SEHNR and CDR2 is FQNEAQ (reference sequence). As DNA, the CDR3 is TGTGCCAGCAGCAAATGGGACAGCAATCAGCCCCAGCATTTT. Its translation is CASSKWDSNQPQHF.

The V gene is TRBV19, the J gene TRBJ1-6, with D possibly being TRBD1 (5 bases). The V gene's germline CDR1 is LNHDA and CDR2 SQIVND (reference sequence). V lost 3 bases to trimming and J lost 9 bases, with 9 bases between them. This CDR3 has 13 residues. CDR3 amino acids: CASSIGAGSPLHF. DNA of the CDR3: TGTGCCAGTAGTATCGGGGCGGGTTCACCCCTCCACTTT.

This chain uses TRBV7-2 with TRBJ1-3; D gene ambiguous. The germline V gene encodes CDR1 SGHTA and CDR2 FQGNSA. This CDR3 has 15 amino acids. Trimming stripped 0 bases from V and 0 bases from J, with 6 bases between. This CDR3 reads CASSLAASSGNTIYF. CDR3 DNA sequence: TGTGCCAGCAGCTTAGCAGCGAGCTCTGGAAACACCATATATTTT.

V gene TRBV29-1 combines with J gene TRBJ2-7, with 7 bases fitting TRBD2. Losses at the gene ends were 3 bases for V and 1 base for J; bases not matched to a gene: 9. The germline V gene encodes CDR1 SQVTM and CDR2 ANQGSEA. CDR3 length equals 15 residues. The CDR3: CSVESRAAGSYEQYF. Here the CDR3 DNA reads TGCAGCGTTGAGTCTAGGGCAGCGGGGTCCTACGAGCAGTACTTC.

Sample share makes this clone medium-sized (0.01 to 0.1%). V is TRBV27 and J is TRBJ2-7; D is undetermined. Per the germline V gene, CDR1 is MNHEY and CDR2 is SMNVEV (reference sequence). The CDR3 contains 12 residues. The V gene lost 0 bases and the J gene lost 3 bases, with 3 bases spanning the gap. The CDR3 DNA is TGTGCCAGCAGTTTATCGGGCTACGAGCAGTACTTC. Protein product: CASSLSGYEQYF.

This chain links TRBV10-3 with TRBJ2-5; 10 nucleotides match TRBD2. The J segment lost 3 bases and the V segment lost 2 bases, leaving 3 bases of the junction unmatched. Germline V gene lookup returns CDR1 ENHRY and CDR2 SYGVKD. The CDR3 has 15 amino acids. The CDR3 region is CAISEPLAGEETQYF. The DNA for the CDR3 is TGTGCCATCAGTGAGCCTCTAGCGGGAGAAGAGACCCAGTACTTC.

The chain links TRBV28 to TRBJ1-1; tentative D call: TRBD1 (6 bases). In germline, CDR1 is MDHEN, CDR2 SYDVKM. This CDR3 comprises 16 residues. V lost 2 bases, J lost 5 bases, and 18 bases lay in between. CDR3 sequence reads: CASSLRGGRGDTEAFF. The CDR3, as DNA: TGTGCCAGCAGTTTAAGAGGGGGGCGAGGGGATACTGAAGCTTTCTTT. Full variable domain (missing parts from reference TRBV28 and TRBJ1-1): DVKVTQSSRYLVKRTGEKVFLECVQDMDHENMFWYRQDPGLGLRLIYFSYDVKMKEKGDIPEGYSVSREKKERFSLILESASTNQTSMYLCASSLRGGRGDTEAFFGQGTRLTVV.

The rearrangement joins TRBV7-9 to TRBJ2-2; the D is unclear. This CDR3 spans 10 amino acids. Trimming took off 11 bases at V and 6 bases at J, with 7 bases between the two ends. In germline, CDR1 is SEHNR, CDR2 FQNEAQ (reference sequence). CDR3 coding DNA: TGTGCCTTTTGGTCCGGGGAGCTGTTTTTT. Encoded protein: CAFWSGELFF.